This entry features one T cell receptor (beta chain) sequence. The antigen is unknown. Preparation of TCR beta libraries was done by quantitative 5'-RACE with molecular barcodes. MiXCR, run by TCRdb on the 5' RACE reads, gives a single entry per CDR3 protein. The sample gives 700,000 to 850,000 distinct CDR3 sequences, around 11% of which show up once; less than 0.65% is in the top ten. This sample was taken from a study of CD8 T cells in ankylosing spondylitis. General study points: Before this, some motif variants had been reported in reactive arthritis synovial fluid and blood. Enrichment of disease-linked clones was reportedly significant in matched ankylosing spondylitis synovial fluid. A motif in TCR beta, a set of eight or nine highly homologous variants, appeared characteristic of ankylosing spondylitis blood.

The CDR3 has 14 amino acids. Germline CDR1 and CDR2: SGHRS and YFSETQ. The V gene lost 6 bases and the J gene lost 2 bases, with 13 bases spanning the gap. The TCR comes from a male donor with ankylosing spondylitis. The sequenced material came from blood, either unsorted or a sorted T cell fraction (not recorded which). This chain links TRBV5-1 with TRBJ2-3; D not certain. The CDR3 reads CASTMTGFTDTQYF. The CDR3 region has the DNA TGCGCCAGCACCATGACCGGTTTCACAGATACGCAGTATTTT.